This T cell receptor (beta chain) is from a study of blood T cell repertoires in COVID-19. Study-wide background: Samples representing acute and convalescent COVID-19 were sourced from the United States, Italy and Spain. The cDNA or gDNA used as material had been derived from T cells, B-cell-depleted T cells, or PBMCs.

Per the study methods: Amplification of reference gene primers was used by the study to estimate nucleated cell counts. Assay: immunoSEQ multiplex PCR; the TCRdb copy retains only in-frame clones and omits some. Clone size and V and J calls were adopted from that table, with D and trimming inferred from the DNA. This sample yields 200,000 to 300,000 clones, of which 70% to 90% are seen a single time; more than 6.5% belongs to the top ten. Sequences were obtained from peripheral blood. This sequence originates from a woman in her seventies with active or convalescent COVID-19.

The CDR3 DNA reads as TGTGCCATCAGTGACTACAGGGCGGACGAAACGACCTATGGCTACACCTTC. This encodes CAISDYRADETTYGYTF. The chain carries TRBV10-3 and TRBJ1-2, with a possible D match to TRBD1 (6 bases). Germline lookup yields CDR1 ENHRY and CDR2 SYGVKD. The length of the CDR3 is 17 residues. The germline V and J ends were trimmed by 3 bases and 4 bases, with 21 bases remaining between them.